These 31 T cell receptor beta chains were all obtained from the same sample, sequenced in a study of cytomegalovirus exposure and HLA in healthy donors. Both 60 Vbeta primers and 13 Jbeta primers went into the PCR. Data came from immunoSEQ multiplex PCR; TCRdb stores just in-frame clones and leaves some out. Of approximately 88,000 clones listed, over 75% are singletons. The sequenced material came from PBMCs. The receptors here all came from a man over 45 in good health and CMV-seropositive.

The chain recombines TRBV5-6 with TRBJ1-4; 11 nucleotides align to TRBD1. The CDR3 runs 16 residues. Germline V gene data show CDR1 as SGHDT and CDR2 as YYEEEE. V was pared by 0 bases and J by 7 bases, with 5 bases of the junction left unmatched. The CDR3 coding sequence is TGTGCCAGCAGCTTGGCCCGGACAGGGGGCACTGAAAAACTGTTTTTT. Encoded protein: CASSLARTGGTEKLFF.

V and J are TRBV4-1 and TRBJ2-7, with D perhaps matching TRBD2 (5 bases). The V end lost 0 bases, the J end lost 0 bases, and 15 bases lay between the germline ends. The CDR3 totals 17 residues. The germline V gene encodes CDR1 MGHRA and CDR2 YSYEKL. CDR3 sequence: CASSQESARVSSYEQYF. The CDR3, as DNA: TGCGCCAGCAGCCAAGAATCAGCGCGGGTTAGCTCCTACGAGCAGTACTTC.

V usage is TRBV30 and J usage is TRBJ1-2; D remains unclear. The CDR3 runs to 12 residues. Germline assignment: CDR1 GTSNPN and CDR2 SVGIG (reference sequence). V lost 3 bases to trimming and J lost 9 bases, with 14 bases between them. CDR3 DNA sequence: TGTGCCTGGAGCCCCGGGAGTTCGAGCTACACCTTC. The encoded protein is CAWSPGSSSYTF.

The chain couples TRBV2 to TRBJ2-7; D call uncertain. The ends were cut back, 5 bases at V and 0 bases at J, with 5 bases in the middle. Germline V gene data show CDR1 as SNHLY and CDR2 as FYNNEI. The CDR3 sequence is 12 residues long. CDR3 sequence (DNA): TGTGCCAGCAGTCCTAGCTCCTACGAGCAGTACTTC. Translating gives CASSPSSYEQYF. Based on the CDR3 plus reference TRBV2 and TRBJ2-7, the full variable domain is EPEVTQTPSHQVTQMGQEVILRCVPISNHLYFYWYRQILGQKVEFLVSFYNNEISEKSEIFDDQFSVERPDGSNFTLKIRSTKLEDSAMYFCASSPSSYEQYFGPGTRLTVT.

Here the CDR3 DNA reads TGTGCCAGCAGCCGCACGGGACAGGGGGAGACTGAAGCTTTCTTT. Amino acids: CASSRTGQGETEAFF. The rearrangement uses TRBV6-6 and TRBJ1-1; 11 positions agree with TRBD1. There are 15 residues in the CDR3. CDR1 is MNHNY and CDR2 is SVGAGI in the germline V gene (reference sequence). J gave up 5 bases and V 6 bases, and 8 bases lay outside the gene matches.

The chain employs TRBV7-2 and TRBJ2-7; 7 bases fit TRBD1. CDR1 is SGHTA, CDR2 FQGNSA, per germline. This CDR3 has 15 amino acids. Unmatched junction bases numbered 6, after V lost 1 base and J lost 3 bases. The CDR3 spells CASSLDRDSLYEQYF. The CDR3 DNA sequence: TGTGCCAGCAGCTTAGACCGGGACAGCCTCTACGAGCAGTACTTC.

The V call is TRBV7-8, the J call TRBJ1-2; the D is unclear. In germline, CDR1 is SGHVS, CDR2 FQNEAQ. Trimming left V 2 bases short and J 2 bases short, with 6 bases between. The CDR3 covers 13 residues. CDR3 in DNA: TGTGCCAGCAGCTTATGGCAGAACTATGGCTACACCTTC. This codes for CASSLWQNYGYTF. The complete variable domain, with remaining parts taken from reference TRBV7-8 and TRBJ1-2, reads GAGVSQSPRYKVAKRGQDVALRCDPISGHVSLFWYQQALGQGPEFLTYFQNEAQLDKSGLPSDRFFAERPEGSVSTLKIQRTQQEDSAVYLCASSLWQNYGYTFGSGTRLTVV.

This clone turned up a few times. This chain links TRBV23-1 with TRBJ2-7; TRBD1 matches at 7 bases. Being an ORF, TRBV23-1 has a function that is uncertain. The CDR3 is 16 residues long. With 2 bases clipped from V and 1 base from J, the junction kept 8 bases outside the gene matches. For the CDR3, the DNA is TGCGCCAGCAGTCAACTAAGGCAGGGGGTTTCCTACGAGCAGTACTTC. Residues: CASSQLRQGVSYEQYF.

The gene calls are TRBV7-9 and TRBJ2-7; TRBD1 matches at 11 bases. After removal of 0 bases from V and 3 bases from J, the junction contained 4 bases not matched to a gene. Germline V lookup: CDR1 SEHNR, CDR2 FQNEAQ (reference sequence). The CDR3 spans 16 residues. The CDR3 here is CASSLAEGQGVYEQYF. CDR3 DNA: TGTGCCAGCAGCTTAGCGGAGGGACAGGGGGTCTACGAGCAGTACTTC.

This chain uses TRBV29-1 with TRBJ2-5, with D maybe TRBD2 (6 bases). The germline gives CDR1 SQVTM, CDR2 ANQGSEA. The CDR3 consists of 12 residues. V was clipped by 6 bases and J by 5 bases, with 13 bases between them. The DNA of the CDR3 is TGCAGCGTCCGGGCCGGGGGTGAGACCCAGTACTTC. Its translation is CSVRAGGETQYF.

The J gene is TRBJ1-4, the V gene TRBV30; a weak D match, TRBD1 (6 bases). Deletions cut 7 bases from V and 4 bases from J, with 13 bases between. This CDR3 spans 13 amino acids. Germline V lookup: CDR1 GTSNPN, CDR2 SVGIG (reference sequence). CDR3 sequence: CAFKGDNNEKLFF. In DNA, the CDR3 is TGTGCCTTCAAAGGGGACAATAATGAAAAACTGTTTTTT.

This rearrangement joins TRBV18 to TRBJ1-4, with 8 bases aligning to TRBD1. Germline V gene lookup returns CDR1 KGHSH and CDR2 LQKENI. The V segment lost 4 bases and the J segment 7 bases; nucleotides outside the gene matches: 8. The CDR3 totals 15 residues. The CDR3 here is CASSLQGAQGEKLFF. DNA for the CDR3: TGTGCCAGCTCACTCCAGGGGGCGCAGGGTGAAAAACTGTTTTTT.

J is TRBJ1-1 and V is TRBV19; possible D gene TRBD1, 5 bases. The germline V gene has CDR1 LNHDA and CDR2 SQIVND (reference sequence). Trimming removed 10 bases at V and 3 bases at J, with 18 bases between. The CDR3 covers 14 residues. The CDR3 bases are TGTGCCACCCAAGAAGGGCGGGGGGACACTGAAGCTTTCTTT. As protein: CATQEGRGDTEAFF.

The chain links TRBV4-3 to TRBJ2-1; D is ambiguous. The CDR3 extends over 13 amino acids. In germline, CDR1 is LGHNA, CDR2 YSLEER. V was cut by 4 bases and J by 7 bases, with 11 bases left in between. The CDR3 DNA sequence: TGCGCCAGCAGCCCCTCCACGAGGAATGAGCAGTTCTTC. This codes for CASSPSTRNEQFF.

The J gene is TRBJ2-3, the V gene TRBV10-3, with 10 bases that match TRBD1. Germline V gene lookup returns CDR1 ENHRY and CDR2 SYGVKD. V shed 6 bases, J shed 3 bases, and the junction held 15 bases outside the gene matches. The CDR3 extends over 18 amino acids. The CDR3 is CAIRSGTGVRSGTDTQYF. The CDR3 nucleotides read TGTGCCATCAGGTCCGGGACAGGGGTAAGGTCGGGAACAGATACGCAGTATTTT.

The chain employs TRBV7-4 and TRBJ1-5; D remains ambiguous. CDR1 is SGHVT and CDR2 is SQSDAQ in the germline V gene. V lost 3 bases and J lost 3, with 21 bases in between. The CDR3 extends over 18 amino acids. As DNA, the CDR3 is TGTGCCAGCAGCTTGGAACCGGGAGGTAGTGTAAACAATCAGCCCCAGCATTTT. This encodes CASSLEPGGSVNNQPQHF.

This chain uses TRBV30 with TRBJ1-3; D is perhaps TRBD1 (6 bases). This CDR3 has 15 residues. The V gene's germline CDR1 is GTSNPN and CDR2 SVGIG (reference sequence). Trimming took 2 bases from V and 3 from J, leaving 14 bases between them. CDR3 bases: TGTGCCTGGAGTTCGGGGGGCCTGCTTGGAAACACCATATATTTT. Its translation is CAWSSGGLLGNTIYF.

The chain uses TRBV29-1 and TRBJ1-1; D might be TRBD1 (5 bases). CDR3 size: 13 residues. Germline CDR1 is SQVTM and CDR2 is ANQGSEA. V was cut by 6 bases and J by 4 bases, with 15 bases left in between. In DNA form, the CDR3 reads TGCAGCGTCAACCTGGACAAAGTCACTGAAGCTTTCTTT. Residues: CSVNLDKVTEAFF.

CDR3 sequence (DNA): TGCGCCAGCAGCCAAGATACTAGCAATTTAGATACGCAGTATTTT. It encodes CASSQDTSNLDTQYF. The V call is TRBV4-3, the J call TRBJ2-3, with D tentatively TRBD2 (6 bases). Germline V CDR1 and CDR2: LGHNA, YSLEER. Trimming removed 0 bases from V and 5 bases from J, with 12 bases in between. There are 15 residues in the CDR3.

This sequence joins TRBV7-2 and TRBJ1-3, with a tentative D call TRBD1 (6 bases). Germline values: CDR1 SGHTA, CDR2 FQGNSA. V was shortened by 3 bases and J by 2 bases, with 11 bases between the two germline ends. The CDR3 runs to 15 residues. This CDR3 reads CASSLGAGAGNTIYF. The CDR3 DNA is TGTGCCAGCAGCTTGGGGGCAGGAGCTGGAAACACCATATATTTT.

The V call is TRBV6-5, the J call TRBJ1-6; D is perhaps TRBD1 (5 bases). Germline V lookup: CDR1 MNHEY, CDR2 SVGAGI. The V end lost 7 bases, the J end lost 7 bases, and 17 bases lay between the germline ends. This CDR3 has 15 amino acids. The CDR3 here is CASILSAGLNSPLHF. The DNA for the CDR3 is TGTGCCAGCATCCTATCGGCAGGGCTAAATTCACCCCTCCACTTT.

The chain employs TRBV19 and TRBJ1-1; TRBD1 might be the D (5 bases). Deletions cut 4 bases from V and 1 base from J, with 7 bases between. Per germline, CDR1 LNHDA and CDR2 SQIVND (reference sequence). The CDR3 sequence is 13 residues long. CDR3 sequence reads: CASSSGGNTEAFF. As DNA, the CDR3 is TGTGCCAGTAGTAGCGGGGGGAACACTGAAGCTTTCTTT. The full variable domain, with the rest looked up from reference TRBV19 and TRBJ1-1, is DGGITQSPKYLFRKEGQNVTLSCEQNLNHDAMYWYRQDPGQGLRLIYYSQIVNDFQKGDIAEGYSVSREKKESFPLTVTSAQKNPTAFYLCASSSGGNTEAFFGQGTRLTVV.

The genes are TRBV7-9 and TRBJ2-2, with D perhaps matching TRBD1 (6 bases). Deletions cut 1 base from V and 5 bases from J, with 11 bases between. The CDR3 covers 15 residues. Per the germline V gene, CDR1 is SEHNR and CDR2 is FQNEAQ (reference sequence). CDR3 coding DNA: TGTGCCAGCAGCTTAGGGACAGACGGGACCGGGGAGCTGTTTTTT. It encodes CASSLGTDGTGELFF. The complete variable domain, with remaining parts taken from reference TRBV7-9 and TRBJ2-2, reads DTGVSQNPRHKITKRGQNVTFRCDPISEHNRLYWYRQTLGQGPEFLTYFQNEAQLEKSRLLSDRFSAERPKGSFSTLEIQRTEQGDSAMYLCASSLGTDGTGELFFGEGSRLTVL.

The V gene is TRBV5-6, the J gene TRBJ1-2, with TRBD1 matching 8 bases. The CDR3 consists of 13 residues. V was clipped by 3 bases and J by 5 bases; unmatched bases: 3. The germline V gene encodes CDR1 SGHDT and CDR2 YYEEEE. CDR3 loop: CASSSDREYGYTF. CDR3 in DNA: TGTGCCAGCAGCTCGGACAGGGAATATGGCTACACCTTC.

The chain carries TRBV28 and TRBJ1-1; D possibly corresponds to TRBD1 (5 bases). V lost 5 bases to trimming and J lost 1 base, with 14 bases between them. Germline V gives CDR1 MDHEN, CDR2 SYDVKM. This CDR3 region has 15 residues. This chain's CDR3 is CASSPARGKNTEAFF. The CDR3 coding sequence is TGTGCCAGCAGTCCCGCCCGGGGGAAGAACACTGAAGCTTTCTTT.

V is TRBV5-6 and J is TRBJ1-3; the D is unclear. This CDR3 has 16 residues. Per the germline V gene, CDR1 is SGHDT and CDR2 is YYEEEE. V shed 0 bases and J shed 0 bases, with 10 bases lying between them. CDR3 sequence: CASSLARHSSGNTIYF. CDR3 nucleotides: TGTGCCAGCAGCTTGGCGCGACATAGCTCTGGAAACACCATATATTTT.

The chain has TRBV5-8 and TRBJ1-5; 10 nucleotides align to TRBD1. V lost 4 bases and J lost 5; bases outside the gene matches: 3. Germline CDR1 is SGHTS and CDR2 is YDEGEE. The CDR3 contains 14 residues. This CDR3 reads CASSAGTGDQPQHF. In DNA form, the CDR3 reads TGTGCCAGCAGCGCCGGGACAGGGGATCAGCCCCAGCATTTT. Combining the CDR3 with reference TRBV5-8 and TRBJ1-5 gives the whole variable domain EAGVTQSPTHLIKTRGQQATLRCSPISGHTSVYWYQQALGLGLQFLLWYDEGEERNRGNFPPRFSGRQFPNYSSELNVNALELEDSALYLCASSAGTGDQPQHFGDGTRLSIL.

The V call is TRBV7-2, the J call TRBJ2-3, with D hard to call. The ends were cut back, 5 bases at V and 6 bases at J, with 9 bases in the middle. There are 12 residues in the CDR3. Germline CDR1 and CDR2: SGHTA and FQGNSA. The DNA for the CDR3 is TGTGCCAGCAGCGAATTACGGGATACGCAGTATTTT. The encoded protein is CASSELRDTQYF.

The CDR3 DNA reads as TGTGCCTGGAGTGAAGGACAGGGCAATCAGCCCCAGCATTTT. This codes for CAWSEGQGNQPQHF. The V gene is TRBV30, the J gene TRBJ1-5, with TRBD1 matching over 7 bases. V lost 1 base, J lost 2 bases, and 2 bases stayed unmatched. Germline CDR1 and CDR2: GTSNPN and SVGIG (reference sequence). The CDR3 extends over 14 amino acids.

The V gene is TRBV28, the J gene TRBJ1-1, with D uncertain. This CDR3 is built from 15 residues. Germline lookup yields CDR1 MDHEN and CDR2 SYDVKM. V dropped 2 bases and J dropped 2 bases, with 12 bases sitting between them. The CDR3 coding sequence is TGTGCCAGCAGTTTAGTGACACCCCCAAACACTGAAGCTTTCTTT. Protein product: CASSLVTPPNTEAFF.

V usage is TRBV21-1 and J usage is TRBJ2-7; whether TRBD2, the table's D call, matches the DNA was not checked. TRBV21-1 is shown as a pseudogene. The CDR3 covers 16 residues. The DNA of the CDR3 is TGTGCCAGCAGCAAAAGGGGACTAGCGGGGCTCTACGAGCAGTACTTC. It codes for CASSKRGLAGLYEQYF.